Listed here are 3 T cell receptor beta chains from one sample, sequenced in a study of T cell responses to AZD1222 COVID-19 vaccine. The table came from immunoSEQ multiplex PCR; TCRdb's copy has only in-frame clones and leaves some out. The sample includes some 130,000 clones, approximately 90% of them seen just once. The material was peripheral blood, obtained on day 0 of AZD1222 vaccination. Receptor source: an adult in good health.

The chain carries TRBV5-8 and TRBJ2-3; D is possibly TRBD1 or TRBD2 (5 bases each). This CDR3 region has 15 residues. Trimming pared 4 bases from V and 0 bases from J, leaving 12 bases between. In germline, CDR1 is SGHTS, CDR2 YDEGEE. The CDR3 DNA reads as TGTGCCAGCAGCAAGCCGGGGCTAAGCACAGATACGCAGTATTTT. As protein: CASSKPGLSTDTQYF.

The chain recombines TRBV20-1 with TRBJ1-4, with unresolved D. Trimming shortened V by 6 bases and J by 8 bases, and 10 bases separated the two germline ends. The CDR3 length is 11 residues. Germline V CDR1 and CDR2: DFQATT, SNEGSKA (reference sequence). CDR3 sequence (DNA): TGCAGTGCCCCTAAGGGAGAAAAACTGTTTTTT. Translation: CSAPKGEKLFF.

V usage is TRBV10-3 and J usage is TRBJ2-3; possibly TRBD2 for D (6 bases). The germline gives CDR1 ENHRY, CDR2 SYGVKD. V was pared by 11 bases and J by 5 bases, with 20 bases between. The CDR3 loop spans 14 amino acids. The CDR3 spells CASWLGGPRDTQYF. The CDR3 DNA follows: TGTGCCTCCTGGCTCGGGGGTCCAAGAGATACGCAGTATTTT.